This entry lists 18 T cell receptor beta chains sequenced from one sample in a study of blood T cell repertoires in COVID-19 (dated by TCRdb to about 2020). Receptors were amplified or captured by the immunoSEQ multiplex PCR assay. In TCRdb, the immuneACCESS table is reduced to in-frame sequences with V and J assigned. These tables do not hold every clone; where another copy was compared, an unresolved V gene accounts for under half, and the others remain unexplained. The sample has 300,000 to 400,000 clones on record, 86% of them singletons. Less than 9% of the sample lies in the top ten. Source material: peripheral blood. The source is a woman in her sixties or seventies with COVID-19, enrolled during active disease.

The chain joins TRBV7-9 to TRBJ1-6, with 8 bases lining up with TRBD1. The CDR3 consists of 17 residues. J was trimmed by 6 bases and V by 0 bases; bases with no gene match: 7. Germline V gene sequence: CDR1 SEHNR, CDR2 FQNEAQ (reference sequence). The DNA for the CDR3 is TGTGCCAGCAGCTTAGCCCTAAACAGGGGGACTAATTCACCCCTCCACTTT. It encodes CASSLALNRGTNSPLHF. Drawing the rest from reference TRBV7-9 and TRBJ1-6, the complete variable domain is DTGVSQNPRHKITKRGQNVTFRCDPISEHNRLYWYRQTLGQGPEFLTYFQNEAQLEKSRLLSDRFSAERPKGSFSTLEIQRTEQGDSAMYLCASSLALNRGTNSPLHFGNGTRLTVT.

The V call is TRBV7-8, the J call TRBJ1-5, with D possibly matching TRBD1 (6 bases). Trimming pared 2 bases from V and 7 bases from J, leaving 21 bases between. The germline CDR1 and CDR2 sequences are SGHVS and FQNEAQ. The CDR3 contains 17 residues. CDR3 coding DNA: TGTGCCAGCAGCTTAAGGGCTACAGGGAGTAGGGGGCAGCCCCAGCATTTT. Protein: CASSLRATGSRGQPQHF.

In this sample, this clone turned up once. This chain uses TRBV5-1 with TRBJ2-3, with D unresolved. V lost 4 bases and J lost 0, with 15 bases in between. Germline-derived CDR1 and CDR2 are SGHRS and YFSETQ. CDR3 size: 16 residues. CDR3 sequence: CASSPEASTSTDTQYF. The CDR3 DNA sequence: TGCGCCAGCAGCCCTGAGGCCAGCACGAGCACAGATACGCAGTATTTT.

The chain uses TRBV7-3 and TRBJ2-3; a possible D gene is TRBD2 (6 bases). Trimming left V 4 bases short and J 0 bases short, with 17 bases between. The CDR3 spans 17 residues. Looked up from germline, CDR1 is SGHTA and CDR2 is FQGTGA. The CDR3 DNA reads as TGTGCCAGCAGCTCAGGGAGGAGCGGGTCAAGCACAGATACGCAGTATTTT. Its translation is CASSSGRSGSSTDTQYF. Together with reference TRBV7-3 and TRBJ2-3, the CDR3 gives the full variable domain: GAGVSQTPSNKVTEKGKYVELRCDPISGHTALYWYRQSLGQGPEFLIYFQGTGAADDSGLPNDRFFAVRPEGSVSTLKIQRTERGDSAVYLCASSSGRSGSSTDTQYFGPGTRLTVL.

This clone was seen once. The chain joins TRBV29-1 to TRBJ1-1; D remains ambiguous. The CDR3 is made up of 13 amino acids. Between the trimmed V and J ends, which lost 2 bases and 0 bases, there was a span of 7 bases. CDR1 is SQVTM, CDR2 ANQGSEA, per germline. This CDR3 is CSVETDMNTEAFF. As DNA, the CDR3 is TGCAGCGTTGAAACAGATATGAACACTGAAGCTTTCTTT.

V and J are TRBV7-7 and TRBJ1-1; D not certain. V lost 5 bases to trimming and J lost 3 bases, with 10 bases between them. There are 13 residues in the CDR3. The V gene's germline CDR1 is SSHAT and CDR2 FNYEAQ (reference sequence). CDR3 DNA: TGTGCCAGCAGCGCGGGGTCGGACACTGAAGCTTTCTTT. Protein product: CASSAGSDTEAFF.

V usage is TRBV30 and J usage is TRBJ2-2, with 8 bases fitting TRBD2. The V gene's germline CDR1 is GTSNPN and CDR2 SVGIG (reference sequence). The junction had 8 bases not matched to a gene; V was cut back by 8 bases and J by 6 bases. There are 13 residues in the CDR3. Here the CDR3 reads CAGRAGASGELFF. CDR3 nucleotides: TGTGCCGGTAGAGCGGGGGCTTCCGGGGAGCTGTTTTTT. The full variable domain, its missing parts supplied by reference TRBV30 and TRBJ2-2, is SQTIHQWPATLVQPVGSPLSLECTVEGTSNPNLYWYRQAAGRGLQLLFYSVGIGQISSEVPQNLSASRPQDRQFILSSKKLLLSDSGFYLCAGRAGASGELFFGEGSRLTVL.

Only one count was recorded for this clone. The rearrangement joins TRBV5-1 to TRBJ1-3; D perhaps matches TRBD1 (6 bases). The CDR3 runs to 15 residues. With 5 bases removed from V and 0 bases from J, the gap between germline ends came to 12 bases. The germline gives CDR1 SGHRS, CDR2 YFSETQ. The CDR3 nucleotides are TGCGCCAGCAGTTACGACAGGCCCTCTGGAAACACCATATATTTT. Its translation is CASSYDRPSGNTIYF.

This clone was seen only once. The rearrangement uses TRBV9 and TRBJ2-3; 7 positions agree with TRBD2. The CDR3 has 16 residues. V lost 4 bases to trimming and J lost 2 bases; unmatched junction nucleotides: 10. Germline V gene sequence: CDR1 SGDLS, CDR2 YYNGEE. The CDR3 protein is CASSTQRGLLTDTQYF. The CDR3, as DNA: TGTGCCAGCAGCACCCAGCGGGGCCTGCTCACAGATACGCAGTATTTT.

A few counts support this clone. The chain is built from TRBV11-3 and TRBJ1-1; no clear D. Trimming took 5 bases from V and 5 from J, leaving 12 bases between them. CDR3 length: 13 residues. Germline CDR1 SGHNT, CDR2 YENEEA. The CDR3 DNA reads TGTGCCAGCAGCCTCAGGTCGTGGACTGAAGCTTTCTTT. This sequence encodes CASSLRSWTEAFF.

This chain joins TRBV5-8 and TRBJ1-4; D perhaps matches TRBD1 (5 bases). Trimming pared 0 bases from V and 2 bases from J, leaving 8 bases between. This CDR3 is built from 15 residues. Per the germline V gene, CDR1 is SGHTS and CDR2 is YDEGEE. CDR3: CASSLVGLTNEKLFF. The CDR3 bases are TGTGCCAGCAGCTTGGTGGGACTGACTAATGAAAAACTGTTTTTT.

As DNA, the CDR3 is TGTGCCAGCAGCTTAGCCGAGTCGAGGCGGGGGGGCCCCGAGCAGTACTTC. Protein: CASSLAESRRGGPEQYF. The rearrangement joins TRBV11-3 to TRBJ2-7; 9 nucleotides match TRBD2. The CDR3 covers 17 residues. Germline V CDR1 and CDR2: SGHNT, YENEEA. V was clipped by 1 base and J by 6 bases; unmatched bases: 13.

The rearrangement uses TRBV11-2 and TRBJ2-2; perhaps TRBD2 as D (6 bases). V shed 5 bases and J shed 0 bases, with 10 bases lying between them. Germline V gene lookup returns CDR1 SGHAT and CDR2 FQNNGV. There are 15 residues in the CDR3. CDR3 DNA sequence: TGTGCCAGCAGCATTAGCGGATCGAACACCGGGGAGCTGTTTTTT. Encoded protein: CASSISGSNTGELFF.

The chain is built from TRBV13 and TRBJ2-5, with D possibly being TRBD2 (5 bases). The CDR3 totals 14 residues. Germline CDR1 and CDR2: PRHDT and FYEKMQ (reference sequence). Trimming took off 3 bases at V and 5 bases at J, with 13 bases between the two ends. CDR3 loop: CASSFGRAGETQYF. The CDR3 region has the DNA TGTGCCAGCAGCTTCGGCCGGGCGGGCGAGACCCAGTACTTC.

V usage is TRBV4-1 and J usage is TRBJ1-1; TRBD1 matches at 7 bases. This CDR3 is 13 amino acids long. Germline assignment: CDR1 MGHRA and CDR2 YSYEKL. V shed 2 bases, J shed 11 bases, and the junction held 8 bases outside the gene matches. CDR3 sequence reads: CASSQTGARGAFF. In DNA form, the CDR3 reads TGCGCCAGCAGCCAAACAGGGGCGAGAGGGGCTTTCTTT.

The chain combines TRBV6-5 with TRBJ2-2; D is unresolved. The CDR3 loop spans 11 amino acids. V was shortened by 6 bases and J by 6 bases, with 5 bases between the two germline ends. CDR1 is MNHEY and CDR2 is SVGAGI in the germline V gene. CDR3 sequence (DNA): TGTGCCAGCAGAAGCGCCGGGGAGCTGTTTTTT. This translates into CASRSAGELFF.

CDR3 sequence reads: CASSLRASTDTQYF. The CDR3 DNA reads as TGCGCCAGCAGCCTGCGGGCGAGCACAGATACGCAGTATTTT. This rearrangement joins TRBV4-1 to TRBJ2-3, with a tentative D call TRBD2 (5 bases). This CDR3 spans 14 amino acids. Trimming left V 4 bases short and J 0 bases short, with 8 bases between. Germline values: CDR1 MGHRA, CDR2 YSYEKL.

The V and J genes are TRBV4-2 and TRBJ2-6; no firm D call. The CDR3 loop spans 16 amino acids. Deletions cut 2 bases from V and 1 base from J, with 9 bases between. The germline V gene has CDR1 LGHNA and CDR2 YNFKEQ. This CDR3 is CASSQLTPSGANVLTF. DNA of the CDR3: TGTGCCAGCAGCCAATTGACTCCATCTGGGGCCAACGTCCTGACTTTC.